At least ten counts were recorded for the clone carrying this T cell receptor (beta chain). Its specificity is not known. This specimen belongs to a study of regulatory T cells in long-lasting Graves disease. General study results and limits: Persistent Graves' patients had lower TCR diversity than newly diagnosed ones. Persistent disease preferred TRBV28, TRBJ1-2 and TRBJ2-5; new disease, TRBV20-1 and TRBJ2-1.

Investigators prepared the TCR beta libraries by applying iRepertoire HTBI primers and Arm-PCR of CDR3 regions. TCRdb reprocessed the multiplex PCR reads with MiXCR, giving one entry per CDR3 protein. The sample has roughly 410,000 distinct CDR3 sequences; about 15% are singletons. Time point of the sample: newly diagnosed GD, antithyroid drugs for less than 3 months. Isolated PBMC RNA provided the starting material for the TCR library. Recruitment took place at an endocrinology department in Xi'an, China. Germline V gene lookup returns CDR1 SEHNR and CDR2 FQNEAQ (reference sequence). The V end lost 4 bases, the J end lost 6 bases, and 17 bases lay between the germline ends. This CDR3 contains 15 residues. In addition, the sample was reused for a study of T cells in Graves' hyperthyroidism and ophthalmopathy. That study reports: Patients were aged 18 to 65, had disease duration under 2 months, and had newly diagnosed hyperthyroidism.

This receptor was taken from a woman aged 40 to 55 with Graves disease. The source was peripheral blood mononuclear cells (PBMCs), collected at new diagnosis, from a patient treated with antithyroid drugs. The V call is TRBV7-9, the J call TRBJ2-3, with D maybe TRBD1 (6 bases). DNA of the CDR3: TGTGCCAGCAGCTCAAGGACAGTCCGGACGGATACGCAGTATTTT. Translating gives CASSSRTVRTDTQYF. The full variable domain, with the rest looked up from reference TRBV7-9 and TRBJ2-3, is DTGVSQNPRHKITKRGQNVTFRCDPISEHNRLYWYRQTLGQGPEFLTYFQNEAQLEKSRLLSDRFSAERPKGSFSTLEIQRTEQGDSAMYLCASSSRTVRTDTQYFGPGTRLTVL.